Each of the 27 T cell receptor beta chains below was sequenced from the same sample in a study of blood T cells in healthy people across ages. It was with a sample-barcoded 5' primer and a J-beta primer mix that a second PCR of roughly 6 to 12 cycles was run. TCRdb itself ran the 5' RACE reads through MiXCR, one entry per CDR3 protein. Of 600,000 to 900,000 distinct CDR3 sequences in the sample, roughly 26% were seen once. A further study also used this sample, focusing on T cells of mothers and their children.

The material sequenced was blood. The receptors here all came from a boy younger than 18 in good health.

The CDR3 DNA is TGTGCCAGCAGGGACAGGTTCTATGGCTACACCTTC. Its protein is CASRDRFYGYTF. V is TRBV12-3 or TRBV12-4 and J is TRBJ1-2, with 7 bases aligning to TRBD1. J gave up 4 bases and V 6 bases, and 2 bases lay outside the gene matches. The CDR3 has 12 amino acids.

This clonotype has a handful of counts. The J gene is TRBJ2-7, the V gene TRBV12-3 or TRBV12-4; D is unresolved. V gave up 6 bases and J gave up 5 bases, with 17 bases separating them. This CDR3 is 14 amino acids long. This CDR3 reads CASRAGWGPHEQYF. CDR3 coding DNA: TGTGCCAGCAGGGCCGGGTGGGGTCCCCACGAGCAGTACTTC.

This clonotype has more than one count but fewer than ten. This rearrangement joins TRBV20-1 to TRBJ2-1; D remains ambiguous. V shed 2 bases and J shed 5 bases, with 7 bases lying between them. CDR3 size: 12 residues. Germline V gives CDR1 DFQATT, CDR2 SNEGSKA (reference sequence). CDR3 DNA: TGCAGTGCTAGATGGCAGGACAATGAGCAGTTCTTC. It yields the protein CSARWQDNEQFF.

This clonotype showed up just a few times. V is TRBV12-3 or TRBV12-4 and J is TRBJ1-6, with unresolved D. This CDR3 comprises 13 residues. The V and J ends lost 4 bases and 7 bases respectively, with 8 bases between them. The CDR3 loop is CASSSGSNSPLHF. DNA of the CDR3: TGTGCCAGCAGTTCCGGGTCGAATTCACCCCTCCACTTT.

This clonotype was observed a handful of times. V usage is TRBV3-1 and J usage is TRBJ1-1; D possibly corresponds to TRBD1 (6 bases). V shed 7 bases and J shed 5 bases, with 14 bases lying between them. The CDR3 consists of 13 residues. In germline, CDR1 is LGHDT, CDR2 YNNKEL (reference sequence). This CDR3 is CASKLQGGTEAFF. CDR3 DNA sequence: TGTGCCAGCAAGTTACAGGGAGGTACTGAAGCTTTCTTT.

This clonotype was observed a few times. This chain joins TRBV7-9 and TRBJ2-7, with unresolved D. The J call may be incorrect, as the DNA end agrees better with TRBJ2-1. Germline values: CDR1 SEHNR, CDR2 FQNEAQ (reference sequence). The length of the CDR3 is 14 residues. The CDR3 protein is CASSPFGGYDEQFF. The CDR3 region has the DNA TGTGCCAGCAGCCCGTTCGGCGGTTACGATGAGCAGTTCTTC.

This clonotype was recorded a few times. The chain is built from TRBV20-1 and TRBJ1-2; 12 bases match TRBD1. J was trimmed by 4 bases and V by 3 bases; bases with no gene match: 6. Germline V gene data show CDR1 as DFQATT and CDR2 as SNEGSKA (reference sequence). The CDR3 length is 15 residues. The CDR3, as DNA: TGCAGTGCTAGGTCCGGGGACAGGGGGCCCTATGGCTACACCTTC. Amino acids: CSARSGDRGPYGYTF.

The V and J genes are TRBV7-9 and TRBJ2-1; D gene uncertain. V lost 4 bases and J 0 bases, leaving 10 bases between the germline ends. CDR1 is SEHNR, CDR2 FQNEAQ, per germline (reference sequence). This CDR3 comprises 15 residues. CDR3 protein: CASSSSESSYNEQFF. The CDR3 region has the DNA TGTGCCAGCAGCTCGTCAGAAAGCTCCTACAATGAGCAGTTCTTC.

This rearrangement joins TRBV5-1 to TRBJ2-7; D is possibly TRBD2 (6 bases). This CDR3 is built from 15 residues. Trimming took off 0 bases at V and 2 bases at J, with 12 bases between the two ends. Germline CDR1 SGHRS, CDR2 YFSETQ. Here the CDR3 DNA reads TGCGCCAGCAGCTTGGGTGGGACTCCCACCTACGAGCAGTACTTC. Translating it yields CASSLGGTPTYEQYF.

The chain uses TRBV28 and TRBJ2-1, with 7 bases fitting TRBD2. CDR3 length: 15 residues. Germline trimming cut 6 bases from V and 3 bases from J; bases unmatched to any gene: 8. From germline, CDR1 is MDHEN and CDR2 SYDVKM. This CDR3 is CASSLGRSVYNEQFF. The CDR3 DNA sequence: TGTGCCAGCAGCCTCGGGAGGTCCGTCTACAATGAGCAGTTCTTC.

Of note for this clonotype: Its ends do not fully match the called genes, so a read error is possible. The chain joins TRBV6-5 to TRBJ2-5; D is perhaps TRBD2 (6 bases). This CDR3 is built from 15 residues. Germline V CDR1 and CDR2: MNHEY, SVGAGI. The CDR3 protein is CASSSLGGGEETRYF. Here the CDR3 DNA reads TGTGCCAGCAGTTCCCTGGGGGGTGGGGAAGAGACCCGGTACTTC.

This chain uses TRBV28 with TRBJ2-7; TRBD1 agrees at 7 bases. J gave up 2 bases and V 8 bases, and 6 bases lay outside the gene matches. The CDR3 has 13 residues. Germline CDR1 is MDHEN and CDR2 is SYDVKM. CDR3 coding DNA: TGTGCCAGCCCCGACAGGGAACCCTACGAGCAGTACTTC. It is translated as CASPDREPYEQYF.

This chain uses TRBV15 with TRBJ1-4; D is undetermined. This CDR3 is 15 amino acids long. Per the germline V gene, CDR1 is LNHNV and CDR2 is YYDKDF (reference sequence). V was pared by 5 bases and J by 4 bases, with 14 bases between. The DNA for the CDR3 is TGTGCCACCAGCGAGAGAAGAGGTAGTAATGAAAAACTGTTTTTT. The encoded protein is CATSERRGSNEKLFF.

The chain is built from TRBV20-1 and TRBJ2-3, with 8 nucleotides matching TRBD2. The CDR3 totals 15 residues. Germline V lookup: CDR1 DFQATT, CDR2 SNEGSKA (reference sequence). J gave up 0 bases and V 1 base, and 3 bases lay outside the gene matches. CDR3 sequence reads: CSARGLALSTDTQYF. DNA for the CDR3: TGCAGTGCTAGAGGACTAGCGCTAAGCACAGATACGCAGTATTTT.

The chain uses TRBV5-5 and TRBJ2-5; no clear D. Judging by the DNA end, TRBJ2-7 fits better; the J call may be wrong. Germline-derived CDR1 and CDR2 are SGHKS and YYEKEE (reference sequence). The CDR3 totals 16 residues. The CDR3 region has the DNA TGTGCCAGCAGCTGGCTAACAGAGAACCTTGGGTACGAGCAGTACTTC. Amino acids: CASSWLTENLGYEQYF.

The chain is built from TRBV9 and TRBJ2-5; D gene uncertain. CDR3 length: 14 residues. The germline gives CDR1 SGDLS, CDR2 YYNGEE. Trimming stripped 0 bases from V and 2 bases from J, with 8 bases between. The CDR3 is CASSVVSNQETQYF. As DNA, the CDR3 is TGTGCCAGCAGCGTAGTTTCTAATCAAGAGACCCAGTACTTC.

This clonotype was seen a handful of times. The CDR3: CASRESGDYGYTF. DNA for the CDR3: TGTGCCAGCAGGGAATCCGGCGACTATGGCTACACCTTC. This chain connects TRBV6-1 to TRBJ1-2; D unclear. Germline assignment: CDR1 MNHNS and CDR2 SASEGT. CDR3 length: 13 residues. The V and J ends lost 6 bases and 3 bases respectively, with 11 bases between them.

This clonotype was recorded at least ten times. The CDR3, as DNA: TGTGCCAGCCCGGGACAGAACACTGAAGCTTTCTTT. Encoded protein: CASPGQNTEAFF. V usage is TRBV6-1 and J usage is TRBJ1-1; possible D gene TRBD1, 6 bases. V was shortened by 8 bases and J by 1 base, with 8 bases between the two germline ends. The CDR3 has 12 amino acids. The V gene's germline CDR1 is MNHNS and CDR2 SASEGT.

The chain uses TRBV30 and TRBJ1-2; no reliable D call. The CDR3 has 13 residues. The V and J ends lost 0 bases and 2 bases respectively, with 7 bases between them. Germline CDR1 is GTSNPN and CDR2 is SVGIG (reference sequence). The DNA of the CDR3 is TGTGCCTGGAGTGTACGGGAGAACTATGGCTACACCTTC. Its protein product is CAWSVRENYGYTF.

This clonotype was detected only a few times. V is TRBV20-1 and J is TRBJ1-1, with D tentatively TRBD1 (6 bases). Germline CDR1 DFQATT, CDR2 SNEGSKA (reference sequence). Trimming shortened V by 5 bases and J by 7 bases, and 26 bases separated the two germline ends. The CDR3 consists of 16 residues. CDR3 protein: CSAAVPGARMVHEAFF. Here the CDR3 DNA reads TGCAGTGCTGCGGTTCCGGGGGCAAGGATGGTACATGAAGCTTTCTTT.

This clonotype was observed a few times. V and J are TRBV9 and TRBJ2-5, with 12 bases that match TRBD2. The V segment lost 4 bases and the J segment 2 bases; nucleotides outside the gene matches: 3. The CDR3 length is 15 residues. Germline values: CDR1 SGDLS, CDR2 YYNGEE. The CDR3 sequence is CASSTLAGGQETQYF. The CDR3 region has the DNA TGTGCCAGCAGCACACTAGCGGGGGGACAAGAGACCCAGTACTTC.

This clonotype has just a few counts. An end of the junction differs from the germline gene, which may be a read error. This chain links TRBV20-1 with TRBJ2-2, with D possibly being TRBD2 (6 bases). CDR1 is DFQATT, CDR2 SNEGSKA, per germline (reference sequence). CDR3 length: 15 residues. The CDR3, as DNA: TGCAGTGCAGGCGGTAGCGGCCGGGGCACCGGGGAGTTGTTTTTT. This sequence encodes CSAGGSGRGTGELFF.

A few counts support this clonotype. V is TRBV25-1 and J is TRBJ2-5; D may match TRBD1 or TRBD2 (7 bases each). Gene TRBJ2-1 matches the end of the DNA better, so the J call may be wrong. Germline loops: CDR1 MGHDK, CDR2 SYGVNS. The length of the CDR3 is 16 residues. CDR3 in amino acids: CASSEYTTGEGNEQFF. DNA for the CDR3: TGTGCCAGCAGTGAATATACCACAGGGGAGGGCAATGAGCAGTTCTTC.

The chain uses TRBV6-1 and TRBJ2-5; 7 bases map to TRBD2. Gene TRBJ2-1 matches the end of the DNA better, so the J call may be wrong. Looked up from germline, CDR1 is MNHNS and CDR2 is SASEGT. The CDR3 consists of 12 residues. The CDR3 protein is CASRGLPNEQFF. DNA for the CDR3: TGTGCCAGCAGGGGACTACCCAATGAGCAGTTCTTC.

A note on this clonotype: This may be a read error: a much more frequent sequence differs by one nucleotide. J is TRBJ1-3 and V is TRBV5-1; D gene unclear. The CDR3 sequence is 15 residues long. Germline V gives CDR1 SGHRS, CDR2 YFSETQ. Here the CDR3 reads CASSLQEVSGDTIYF. In DNA, the CDR3 is TGCGCCAGCAGCCTGCAGGAGGTCTCTGGAGACACCATATATTTT.

The gene calls are TRBV5-1 and TRBJ1-1, with 7 bases matching TRBD1. There are 14 residues in the CDR3. Germline CDR1 reads SGHRS; CDR2 reads YFSETQ. Unmatched junction bases numbered 10, after V lost 4 bases and J lost 7 bases. In nucleotides, the CDR3 is TGCGCCAGCAGCGCTAACAGGGGAGGGGATGAAGCTTTCTTT. Translating gives CASSANRGGDEAFF. The full variable domain, rest sourced from reference TRBV5-1 and TRBJ1-1, is KAGVTQTPRYLIKTRGQQVTLSCSPISGHRSVSWYQQTPGQGLQFLFEYFSETQRNKGNFPGRFSGRQFSNSRSEMNVSTLELGDSALYLCASSANRGGDEAFFGQGTRLTVV.

J is TRBJ2-1 and V is TRBV12-3 or TRBV12-4; TRBD1 might be the D (6 bases). The CDR3 loop spans 14 amino acids. The germline V and J ends were trimmed by 7 bases and 6 bases, with 16 bases remaining between them. The CDR3 DNA is TGTGCCAGCACCCAGGGGACGGAGCGCAATGAGCAGTTCTTC. Its translation: CASTQGTERNEQFF.